These 16 T cell receptor beta chains share one sample of origin, sequenced in a study of blood T cell repertoires in COVID-19. Libraries were prepared by immunoSEQ multiplex PCR; TCRdb keeps only in-frame clonotypes and omits some of them. There are around 260,000 clones in the sample; roughly 85% occur only once, and under 3.5% lies in the top ten. Sequenced material: peripheral blood. These receptors all come from a woman in her 30s with active or convalescent COVID-19.

The rearrangement joins TRBV28 to TRBJ2-3; possible D gene TRBD1, 5 bases. Germline V CDR1 and CDR2: MDHEN, SYDVKM. Trimming cost V 7 bases and J 0 bases, with 14 bases left between them. There are 15 residues in the CDR3. The CDR3 region has the DNA TGTGCCAGCAAATTACAGGTATCTAGCACAGATACGCAGTATTTT. Protein product: CASKLQVSSTDTQYF. Combining the CDR3 with reference TRBV28 and TRBJ2-3 gives the whole variable domain DVKVTQSSRYLVKRTGEKVFLECVQDMDHENMFWYRQDPGLGLRLIYFSYDVKMKEKGDIPEGYSVSREKKERFSLILESASTNQTSMYLCASKLQVSSTDTQYFGPGTRLTVL.

To note about this clone: At one boundary the junction diverges from the germline segment, which might be a read error. The chain recombines TRBV3-1 (or the pseudogene TRBV3-2) with TRBJ2-1, with TRBD1 matching 11 bases. Germline loops: CDR1 LGHDT, CDR2 YNNKEL (reference sequence). CDR3 size: 15 residues. This CDR3 is CASRQGVRDRGEQFF. CDR3 coding DNA: TGTGCCAGCAGACAAGGTGTAAGGGACAGGGGGGAGCAGTTCTTC.

The rearrangement joins TRBV19 to TRBJ1-5, with D maybe TRBD1 (5 bases). Germline CDR1 reads LNHDA; CDR2 reads SQIVND (reference sequence). V lost 4 bases, J lost 6 bases, and 16 bases lay in between. There are 15 residues in the CDR3. CDR3 nucleotide sequence: TGTGCCAGTAGTACACGACAGACCTGGGGTCAGCCCCAGCATTTT. Translation: CASSTRQTWGQPQHF.

This chain connects TRBV4-3 to TRBJ1-5; D remains ambiguous. Between the trimmed V and J ends, which lost 0 bases and 3 bases, there was a span of 6 bases. The V gene's germline CDR1 is LGHNA and CDR2 YSLEER. This CDR3 has 14 amino acids. CDR3 sequence (DNA): TGCGCCAGCAGCCAAGACAGTTTCAATCAGCCCCAGCATTTT. Its translation: CASSQDSFNQPQHF.

The chain employs TRBV30 and TRBJ1-1; possibly TRBD1 for D (5 bases). Germline V gene data show CDR1 as GTSNPN and CDR2 as SVGIG (reference sequence). V gave up 4 bases and J gave up 0 bases, with 21 bases separating them. This CDR3 spans 17 amino acids. The CDR3 loop reads CAWNPGGKRTMNTEAFF. In DNA form, the CDR3 reads TGTGCCTGGAACCCTGGGGGGAAGAGGACCATGAACACTGAAGCTTTCTTT.

The chain is built from TRBV5-1 and TRBJ2-1; 9 bases match TRBD2. The length of the CDR3 is 16 residues. V was pared by 4 bases and J by 6 bases, with 11 bases of the junction left unmatched. Per the germline V gene, CDR1 is SGHRS and CDR2 is YFSETQ. The CDR3 is CASSLPGGGAGNEQFF. The DNA of the CDR3 is TGCGCCAGCAGCCTCCCCGGCGGGGGGGCGGGCAATGAGCAGTTCTTC.

The chain carries TRBV6-4 and TRBJ1-6; the D gene is possibly TRBD1 (6 bases). V was trimmed by 6 bases and J by 7 bases, leaving 10 bases between them. This CDR3 is 13 amino acids long. The germline V gene has CDR1 MRHNA and CDR2 SNTAGT. CDR3 coding DNA: TGTGCCAGCAGCCGAGGGGGAAATTCACCCCTCCACTTT. Its translation: CASSRGGNSPLHF.

This chain connects TRBV7-2 to TRBJ2-2; 9 bases fit TRBD1. Germline V gives CDR1 SGHTA, CDR2 FQGNSA. CDR3 length: 15 residues. The V and J ends lost 5 bases and 6 bases, in that order; junction bases with no gene match: 7. The chain's CDR3 is CASSPPGTGSGELFF. CDR3 sequence (DNA): TGTGCCAGCAGCCCTCCCGGGACAGGGTCCGGGGAGCTGTTTTTT. The whole variable domain, remainder taken from reference TRBV7-2 and TRBJ2-2, is GAGVSQSPSNKVTEKGKDVELRCDPISGHTALYWYRQSLGQGLEFLIYFQGNSAPDKSGLPSDRFSAERTGGSVSTLTIQRTQQEDSAVYLCASSPPGTGSGELFFGEGSRLTVL.

The J gene is TRBJ1-6, the V gene TRBV9, with 8 bases fitting TRBD1. Germline V gene sequence: CDR1 SGDLS, CDR2 YYNGEE. The trim removed 3 bases at V and 10 bases at J, leaving 9 bases unmatched. CDR3 length equals 15 residues. CDR3 in amino acids: CASSGLTGGQSPLHF. The DNA for the CDR3 is TGTGCCAGCAGCGGTTTAACAGGGGGGCAATCACCCCTCCACTTT.

The V gene is TRBV27, the J gene TRBJ1-2, with 8 positions matching TRBD1. Germline lookup yields CDR1 MNHEY and CDR2 SMNVEV (reference sequence). The CDR3 runs 15 residues. With 6 bases clipped from V and 2 bases from J, the junction kept 8 bases outside the gene matches. This CDR3 is CASRETGEFNYGYTF. DNA for the CDR3: TGTGCCAGCAGAGAGACAGGGGAGTTCAACTATGGCTACACCTTC.

The V call is TRBV28, the J call TRBJ2-7, with D possibly matching TRBD2 (6 bases). The V end lost 3 bases, the J end lost 6 bases, and 12 bases lay between the germline ends. This CDR3 has 13 amino acids. Germline CDR1 is MDHEN and CDR2 is SYDVKM. CDR3: CASSFSHGGEQYF. Written as DNA, the CDR3 is TGTGCCAGCAGTTTCTCCCACGGGGGCGAGCAGTACTTC.

CDR3 in amino acids: CASSSLADRVADTQYF. CDR3 nucleotides: TGTGCCAGCAGCTCCCTAGCGGACAGGGTCGCAGATACGCAGTATTTT. The genes are TRBV5-5 and TRBJ2-3, with a possible D match to TRBD1 (8 bases). This CDR3 spans 16 amino acids. Germline V gene sequence: CDR1 SGHKS, CDR2 YYEKEE (reference sequence). Trimming left V 3 bases short and J 4 bases short, with 18 bases between.

The chain combines TRBV7-2 with TRBJ1-1; tentative D call: TRBD1 (5 bases). CDR1 and CDR2 (germline): SGHTA, FQGNSA. The V gene lost 7 bases and the J gene lost 0 bases, with 15 bases spanning the gap. The CDR3 loop spans 15 amino acids. The CDR3 spells CASTPGGTVNTEAFF. The CDR3 nucleotides read TGTGCCAGCACCCCGGGCGGGACGGTGAACACTGAAGCTTTCTTT.

The V call is TRBV7-3, the J call TRBJ2-1, with a weak D call TRBD2 (6 bases). This CDR3 contains 14 residues. V lost 5 bases, J lost 6 bases, and 14 bases lay in between. Germline V gene sequence: CDR1 SGHTA, CDR2 FQGTGA. The CDR3 region is CASSPAGRSNEQFF. For the CDR3, the DNA is TGTGCCAGCAGCCCTGCGGGACGATCCAATGAGCAGTTCTTC.

The V call is TRBV18, the J call TRBJ2-7, with 13 bases fitting TRBD2. This CDR3 is 15 amino acids long. Germline CDR1 is KGHSH and CDR2 is LQKENI. The junction had 7 bases not matched to a gene; V was cut back by 6 bases and J by 5 bases. The CDR3 region is CASSPVGLAGNEQYF. The CDR3 DNA reads as TGTGCCAGCTCGCCTGTGGGACTAGCGGGGAACGAGCAGTACTTC.

The genes are TRBV5-1 and TRBJ2-7; perhaps TRBD2 as D (5 bases). V dropped 4 bases and J dropped 3 bases, with 14 bases sitting between them. Germline CDR1 is SGHRS and CDR2 is YFSETQ. This CDR3 region has 14 residues. The CDR3 is CASSPERESYEQYF. In DNA, the CDR3 is TGCGCCAGCAGCCCGGAGAGGGAAAGCTACGAGCAGTACTTC.